Detailed here is one T cell receptor (beta chain). The CDR3 covers 16 residues. With 6 bases clipped from V and 2 bases from J, the junction kept 11 bases outside the gene matches. Germline V CDR1 and CDR2: SGHTS, YDEGEE. The data originate from a study of blood T cell repertoires in COVID-19. About the research overall: Samples taken during acute and convalescent COVID-19 were collected in the United States, Italy and Spain. In each case, the material was cDNA or gDNA derived from T cells, B-cell-depleted T cells, or PBMCs.

In the authors' workflow: Estimated nucleated cell counts came from reference gene primer amplification. Clones were read by immunoSEQ multiplex PCR, and TCRdb kept only the in-frame ones, dropping some. V and J calls and clone size are given by that table; D and trimming were obtained from the DNA. The sample lists under 250,000 clones, around 90% occurring once. V is TRBV5-8 and J is TRBJ1-3; 7 nucleotides line up with TRBD1. Sequencing used peripheral blood. The sequence was collected from a man aged 18 to 30 with active or convalescent COVID-19. As DNA, the CDR3 is TGTGCCAGCAAGGGAACAGGGGCCGATCCTGGAAACACCATATATTTT. Its translation is CASKGTGADPGNTIYF.